This TCR beta chain was profiled in a study of blood T cells in healthy people across ages. Study-wide results and limits: Per-million-T-cell TCR beta diversity fell roughly linearly with age. Long-lived donors carried more naive CD4+ cells and greater diversity than aged donors.

The second PCR ran about 6 to 12 cycles with a sample-barcoded 5' primer and J-beta primers. TCRdb independently ran MiXCR on the 5' RACE reads; one entry per CDR3 protein. The sample lists 1.4 million to 1.5 million distinct CDR3 sequences; about 40% were seen once. The individuals who served as donors were healthy Caucasians living in Russia, aged about 6 to 95. Per-sample yields of isolated PBMCs were at least 6 million. The germline V and J ends were trimmed by 3 bases and 0 bases, with 9 bases remaining between them. The CDR3 is made up of 15 amino acids. Germline V gives CDR1 LNHDA, CDR2 SQIVND (reference sequence). Note on this clonotype: Its antigen remains unidentified.

Sequenced: blood. The chain is built from TRBV19 and TRBJ1-5; D call uncertain. This clonotype was sampled from a woman between 18 and 29 years old in good health. The CDR3 bases are TGTGCCAGTAGTATGGGCCAGTTTAGCAATCAGCCCCAGCATTTT. Translated, it gives CASSMGQFSNQPQHF.